The 30 T cell receptor beta chains below come from one sample, sequenced in a study of shared clonotypes between healthy human individuals (TCRdb year 2020). The protocol used for the library was the immunoSEQ multiplex PCR assay. TCRdb provides this immuneACCESS table in a form limited to in-frame rearrangements. Some clones are lacking; in checked studies, under half of them reflect an unresolved V gene, and why the rest are absent is not known. For this sample the table gives roughly 320,000 clones, of which roughly 84% were detected only once. The ten largest clones capture around 15% of the sample. Sample: memory CD8+ T cells sorted from blood. The cell subset or site label of this sample denotes: CD45RO+ cells pooled with CCR7-negative TemRA cells. Receptors originate from a man aged 18 to 30 in good health.

About this clone itself: The sample contains more than one DNA sequence encoding this CDR3. This chain joins TRBV6-5 and TRBJ2-1; 7 bases are shared with TRBD2. Unmatched junction bases numbered 6, after V lost 0 bases and J lost 7 bases. Germline-derived CDR1 and CDR2 are MNHEY and SVGAGI. The CDR3 loop spans 15 amino acids. The CDR3 sequence: CASSYSASGSNEQFF. CDR3 bases: TGTGCCAGCAGTTACTCGGCTAGCGGAAGTAATGAGCAGTTCTTC.

V and J are TRBV9 and TRBJ2-7, with D possibly being TRBD2 (5 bases). Germline CDR1 and CDR2: SGDLS and YYNGEE. V shed 2 bases and J shed 5 bases, with 17 bases lying between them. The CDR3 runs 15 residues. The CDR3 region is CASSVLSGGLDEQYF. In nucleotides, the CDR3 is TGTGCCAGCAGCGTTCTGAGCGGCGGCTTGGACGAGCAGTACTTC. Complete variable domain (other parts from reference TRBV9 and TRBJ2-7): DSGVTQTPKHLITATGQRVTLRCSPRSGDLSVYWYQQSLDQGLQFLIQYYNGEERAKGNILERFSAQQFPDLHSELNLSSLELGDSALYFCASSVLSGGLDEQYFGPGTRLTVT.

The chain's CDR3 is CAWSVGGRAYEQYF. CDR3 DNA sequence: TGTGCCTGGAGTGTCGGTGGTAGGGCCTACGAGCAGTACTTC. This sequence joins TRBV30 and TRBJ2-7; no clear D gene. The V gene lost 0 bases and the J gene lost 2 bases, with 11 bases spanning the gap. Germline loops: CDR1 GTSNPN, CDR2 SVGIG (reference sequence). The CDR3 is made up of 14 amino acids.

The chain combines TRBV6-8 with TRBJ2-1, with 8 bases identical to TRBD2. This CDR3 has 16 residues. Germline CDR1 reads MNHGY; CDR2 reads SAAAGT. After removal of 6 bases from V and 1 base from J, the junction contained 8 bases not matched to a gene. The CDR3 is CASRGGREVSYNEQFF. CDR3 sequence (DNA): TGTGCCAGCAGAGGAGGGCGGGAGGTTTCCTACAATGAGCAGTTCTTC.

The chain is built from TRBV9 and TRBJ1-6; 9 bases fit TRBD1. The V and J ends lost 0 bases and 5 bases, in that order; junction bases with no gene match: 6. The CDR3 sequence is 17 residues long. CDR1 is SGDLS, CDR2 YYNGEE, per germline. The CDR3 here is CASSVEGWTGDNSPLHF. CDR3 DNA sequence: TGTGCCAGCAGCGTAGAAGGTTGGACAGGGGATAATTCACCCCTCCACTTT.

The rearrangement links TRBV11-2 to TRBJ2-2; TRBD2 aligns across 8 bases. Trimming at V came to 1 base and at J to 4 bases, leaving 5 bases not matched to a gene. CDR1 SGHAT and CDR2 FQNNGV come from the germline V gene. The CDR3 contains 16 residues. CDR3 amino acids: CASSLGSAGGTGELFF. DNA of the CDR3: TGTGCCAGCAGCTTAGGGTCCGCGGGGGGCACCGGGGAGCTGTTTTTT.

The V gene is TRBV10-2, the J gene TRBJ1-5; D unresolved. The V gene lost 7 bases and the J gene lost 7 bases, with 20 bases spanning the gap. Germline CDR1 and CDR2: WSHSY and SAAADI. CDR3 length: 15 amino acids. The chain's CDR3 is CASMVPLPERQPQHF. CDR3 bases: TGCGCCAGCATGGTGCCTTTACCAGAGCGCCAGCCCCAGCATTTT.

The CDR3 bases are TGTGCCAGCAGTGAATTTCGACAGGGGCGGTCACCCCTCCACTTT. Translating gives CASSEFRQGRSPLHF. J is TRBJ1-6 and V is TRBV6-1; 8 bases fit TRBD1. The CDR3 length is 15 residues. Per the germline V gene, CDR1 is MNHNS and CDR2 is SASEGT. With V trimmed by 2 bases and J by 10 bases, 7 bases remained unmatched.

A note on this clone: A far larger clone is one nucleotide away, so this likely arose from a read error. The chain links TRBV5-1 to TRBJ2-7, with D perhaps TRBD1 (5 bases). The CDR3 is made up of 13 amino acids. Germline CDR1 reads SGHRS; CDR2 reads YFSETQ. V dropped 4 bases and J dropped 1 base, with 9 bases sitting between them. For the CDR3, the DNA is TGCGCCAGCAGCCACCAGGGTTCCTACGAGCAGTACTTC. As protein: CASSHQGSYEQYF.

This clone was recorded at least ten times. The V and J genes are TRBV30 and TRBJ2-2; D gene uncertain. Trimming shortened V by 3 bases and J by 8 bases, and 7 bases separated the two germline ends. Germline V gives CDR1 GTSNPN, CDR2 SVGIG (reference sequence). This CDR3 region has 11 residues. The CDR3 is CAWSNNGELFF. The CDR3 DNA sequence: TGTGCCTGGAGCAATAATGGGGAGCTGTTTTTT.

The chain couples TRBV5-1 to TRBJ2-2; 7 nucleotides agree with TRBD2. Germline CDR1 and CDR2: SGHRS and YFSETQ. J lost 4 bases, V lost 3 bases, and 9 bases had no gene match. The CDR3 sequence is 16 residues long. CDR3 bases: TGCGCCAGCAGCTCTGGACTAGTGATGAGCACCGGGGAGCTGTTTTTT. Translating gives CASSSGLVMSTGELFF. Full variable domain (remainder filled in from reference TRBV5-1 and TRBJ2-2): KAGVTQTPRYLIKTRGQQVTLSCSPISGHRSVSWYQQTPGQGLQFLFEYFSETQRNKGNFPGRFSGRQFSNSRSEMNVSTLELGDSALYLCASSSGLVMSTGELFFGEGSRLTVL.

This chain connects TRBV2 to TRBJ2-3; 8 bases fit TRBD2. CDR3 length: 15 residues. V lost 6 bases, J lost 4 bases, and 9 bases stayed unmatched. Germline values: CDR1 SNHLY, CDR2 FYNNEI. CDR3 nucleotides: TGTGCCAGCAGCGCAACTAGCGGAGCGGCAGATACGCAGTATTTT. Translating gives CASSATSGAADTQYF. The full variable domain, in which reference TRBV2 and TRBJ2-3 provide the parts outside the CDR3, is EPEVTQTPSHQVTQMGQEVILRCVPISNHLYFYWYRQILGQKVEFLVSFYNNEISEKSEIFDDQFSVERPDGSNFTLKIRSTKLEDSAMYFCASSATSGAADTQYFGPGTRLTVL.

This chain connects TRBV6-1 to TRBJ1-5; D is unclear. Germline V CDR1 and CDR2: MNHNS, SASEGT. The CDR3 length is 15 residues. Trimming pared 7 bases from V and 0 bases from J, leaving 13 bases between. The CDR3 DNA follows: TGTGCCAGCACGCTCGACTATTATAGCAATCAGCCCCAGCATTTT. It is translated as CASTLDYYSNQPQHF.

The CDR3 sequence is CASSTLSSYNEQFF. As DNA, the CDR3 is TGTGCCAGCAGTACCCTGAGCTCCTACAATGAGCAGTTCTTC. The chain combines TRBV27 with TRBJ2-1; D gene uncertain. This CDR3 is built from 14 residues. The V gene's germline CDR1 is MNHEY and CDR2 SMNVEV (reference sequence). V lost 5 bases and J 0 bases, leaving 8 bases between the germline ends.

The gene calls are TRBV4-1 and TRBJ2-1, with 9 bases aligning to TRBD2. CDR1 is MGHRA, CDR2 YSYEKL, per germline. The CDR3 extends over 16 amino acids. V shed 4 bases, J shed 3 bases, and the junction held 7 bases outside the gene matches. The CDR3 DNA is TGCGCCAGCAGCCGGCCAGCGGGGGGAAACTACAATGAGCAGTTCTTC. This sequence encodes CASSRPAGGNYNEQFF.

The V call is TRBV5-6, the J call TRBJ2-7, with 7 bases aligning to TRBD1. The germline V gene has CDR1 SGHDT and CDR2 YYEEEE. The CDR3 is 15 amino acids. Trimming took 5 bases from V and 3 from J; bases not matched to a gene: 11. The CDR3 loop is CASSSLRDSRYEQYF. CDR3 nucleotide sequence: TGTGCCAGCAGTTCACTTCGGGACAGCCGCTACGAGCAGTACTTC.

This chain links TRBV6-5 with TRBJ1-2; a possible D gene is TRBD1 (5 bases). V lost 3 bases, J lost 4 bases, and 18 bases lay in between. CDR1 is MNHEY, CDR2 SVGAGI, per germline. The length of the CDR3 is 16 residues. CDR3 sequence (DNA): TGTGCCAGCAGTTATTTTGCGGGACCGAATCTCTATGGCTACACCTTC. This sequence encodes CASSYFAGPNLYGYTF.

The rearrangement uses TRBV7-9 and TRBJ2-1, with 11 bases aligning to TRBD2. The V gene's germline CDR1 is SEHNR and CDR2 FQNEAQ (reference sequence). The V segment lost 3 bases and the J segment 7 bases; nucleotides outside the gene matches: 8. There are 16 residues in the CDR3. The CDR3 protein is CASSFLAGGPSNEQFF. As DNA, the CDR3 is TGTGCCAGCAGCTTTTTAGCGGGAGGGCCCTCGAATGAGCAGTTCTTC.

The chain combines TRBV7-8 with TRBJ2-5; TRBD1 matches 11 bases. V dropped 5 bases and J dropped 5; count of bases not matched to a gene: 10. The CDR3 is 16 residues long. Germline CDR1 SGHVS, CDR2 FQNEAQ. CDR3 DNA: TGTGCCAGCAGCACCACGGACAGGGGGCTTAGTGAGACCCAGTACTTC. Translating gives CASSTTDRGLSETQYF.

This clone was seen only once. CDR3 amino acids: CASSPGTEVGELFF. The CDR3, as DNA: TGCGCCAGTTCCCCGGGGACAGAGGTCGGGGAGCTGTTTTTT. The chain couples TRBV10-2 to TRBJ2-2, with 7 bases fitting TRBD1. The ends lost 9 bases at V and 7 bases at J; junction bases unmatched: 11. Germline CDR1 reads WSHSY; CDR2 reads SAAADI. The CDR3 is 14 amino acids.

The chain joins TRBV4-1 to TRBJ2-7, with 7 bases matching TRBD1. V dropped 5 bases and J dropped 2; count of bases not matched to a gene: 9. CDR1 MGHRA and CDR2 YSYEKL come from the germline V gene. This CDR3 has 15 amino acids. Here the CDR3 DNA reads TGCGCCAGCAGCAGACCTGACAGGGACGCCTACGAGCAGTACTTC. Its protein product is CASSRPDRDAYEQYF.

V and J are TRBV7-2 and TRBJ2-5; 8 positions agree with TRBD2. The V gene's germline CDR1 is SGHTA and CDR2 FQGNSA. The CDR3 totals 18 residues. V gave up 1 base and J gave up 0 bases; unmatched junction bases: 10. The CDR3 protein is CASSLGPWLAGYQETQYF. DNA for the CDR3: TGTGCCAGCAGCTTAGGCCCCTGGCTAGCGGGTTACCAAGAGACCCAGTACTTC. The whole variable domain, filled in from reference TRBV7-2 and TRBJ2-5, reads GAGVSQSPSNKVTEKGKDVELRCDPISGHTALYWYRQSLGQGLEFLIYFQGNSAPDKSGLPSDRFSAERTGGSVSTLTIQRTQQEDSAVYLCASSLGPWLAGYQETQYFGPGTRLLVL.

V is TRBV4-1 and J is TRBJ2-5, with a possible D match to TRBD2 (7 bases). V was cut by 0 bases and J by 2 bases, with 16 bases left in between. This CDR3 contains 17 residues. Germline CDR1 MGHRA, CDR2 YSYEKL. The CDR3 here is CASSQEETGGGQETQYF. The CDR3 DNA reads TGCGCCAGCAGCCAAGAGGAAACGGGGGGCGGTCAAGAGACCCAGTACTTC.

V gene TRBV12-2 combines with J gene TRBJ1-5; the DNA was not compared with TRBD1, the D call given in the table. TRBV12-2 is classified as a pseudogene. This CDR3 is 14 amino acids long. The CDR3 loop is CASRPGQGAEFQHF. CDR3 in DNA: TGTGCAAGTCGCCCGGGACAGGGGGCGGAGTTCCAGCATTTT.

This clone was seen only once. V gene TRBV7-8 combines with J gene TRBJ2-1, with 7 bases identical to TRBD2. Germline lookup yields CDR1 SGHVS and CDR2 FQNEAQ. The CDR3 contains 14 residues. J gave up 5 bases and V 1 base, and 2 bases lay outside the gene matches. The CDR3: CASSLVGRDNEQFF. As DNA, the CDR3 is TGTGCCAGCAGCTTAGTGGGGAGGGACAATGAGCAGTTCTTC.

This clone was counted between two and nine times. The chain uses TRBV4-1 and TRBJ1-6; D is possibly TRBD1 (5 bases). The CDR3 is 16 residues long. Trimming removed 4 bases from V and 5 bases from J, with 15 bases in between. Looked up from germline, CDR1 is MGHRA and CDR2 is YSYEKL. CDR3 protein: CASSPYLTENNSPLHF. DNA for the CDR3: TGCGCCAGCAGCCCGTACTTGACAGAAAATAATTCACCCCTCCACTTT.

The chain combines TRBV30 with TRBJ1-4, with a tentative D call TRBD1 (5 bases). This CDR3 spans 15 amino acids. V was cut by 0 bases and J by 3 bases, with 11 bases left in between. Germline V gives CDR1 GTSNPN, CDR2 SVGIG (reference sequence). CDR3 amino acids: CAWSVPGDPNEKLFF. CDR3 DNA sequence: TGTGCCTGGAGTGTACCTGGGGACCCTAATGAAAAACTGTTTTTT.

In this sample, this clone turned up many times. This chain joins TRBV28 and TRBJ2-7; 14 nucleotides match TRBD2. Germline V gives CDR1 MDHEN, CDR2 SYDVKM. This CDR3 is built from 17 residues. V dropped 6 bases and J dropped 2; count of bases not matched to a gene: 9. CDR3 residues: CASSFLGLAGGTYEQYF. Here the CDR3 DNA reads TGTGCCAGCAGCTTCCTCGGACTAGCGGGAGGCACCTACGAGCAGTACTTC.

The V gene is TRBV29-1, the J gene TRBJ2-5; possibly TRBD1 or TRBD2 for D (5 bases each). Looked up from germline, CDR1 is SQVTM and CDR2 is ANQGSEA. V shed 2 bases and J shed 2 bases, with 15 bases lying between them. The CDR3 contains 15 residues. The CDR3 coding sequence is TGCAGCGTTGAAAGAGAGGGGCTGCTTCAAGAGACCCAGTACTTC. This encodes CSVEREGLLQETQYF.

The V gene is TRBV6-1, the J gene TRBJ2-2; no clear D gene. The V gene's germline CDR1 is MNHNS and CDR2 SASEGT. This CDR3 contains 15 residues. V lost 7 bases and J lost 3, with 15 bases in between. CDR3 sequence reads: CASTLNLGDTGELFF. The CDR3 DNA sequence: TGTGCCAGCACCTTAAACCTCGGAGACACCGGGGAGCTGTTTTTT.